The 20 T cell receptor beta chains given below trace back to one sample, sequenced in a study of shared clonotypes between healthy human individuals. The method was immunoSEQ multiplex PCR; TCRdb's version includes in-frame clones alone and lacks a portion of them. Found here are over a million clones, around 74% of them singletons; the top ten hold 1.4% to 1.5%. Sequencing was done on a sample of memory CD4+ T cells sorted from blood. Described subset: CD45RA-negative fraction. These receptors all stem from a man between 18 and 35 years old in good health.

This clone occurred a few times. The chain recombines TRBV6-1 with TRBJ1-3; TRBD1 matches at 7 bases. The CDR3 consists of 14 residues. Germline lookup yields CDR1 MNHNS and CDR2 SASEGT. V shed 8 bases, J shed 3 bases, and the junction held 7 bases outside the gene matches. The CDR3 reads CASGDRALGNTIYF. The CDR3 DNA sequence: TGTGCCAGCGGGGACAGAGCACTTGGAAACACCATATATTTT.

This chain joins TRBV27 and TRBJ2-3, with unresolved D. Trimming took off 4 bases at V and 0 bases at J, with 8 bases between the two ends. The CDR3 sequence is 14 residues long. Per the germline V gene, CDR1 is MNHEY and CDR2 is SMNVEV (reference sequence). The CDR3 nucleotides are TGTGCCAGCAGTTCATCCTGGAGCACAGATACGCAGTATTTT. The encoded protein is CASSSSWSTDTQYF.

This clone was counted a few times. V gene TRBV5-1 combines with J gene TRBJ1-4; TRBD1 matches at 7 bases. The ends lost 4 bases at V and 3 bases at J; junction bases unmatched: 6. The CDR3 totals 15 residues. Germline-derived CDR1 and CDR2 are SGHRS and YFSETQ. The CDR3 protein is CASSPLTGSNEKLFF. In DNA, the CDR3 is TGCGCCAGCAGCCCCCTGACAGGGTCTAATGAAAAACTGTTTTTT.

The chain links TRBV5-1 to TRBJ2-2; D perhaps matches TRBD2 (7 bases). Germline V gene lookup returns CDR1 SGHRS and CDR2 YFSETQ. Trimming shortened V by 4 bases and J by 0 bases, and 16 bases separated the two germline ends. The CDR3 length is 17 residues. CDR3 nucleotide sequence: TGCGCCAGCAGCGGGCGGGCGGGGGCCTCGAACACCGGGGAGCTGTTTTTT. It is translated as CASSGRAGASNTGELFF.

The V call is TRBV5-1, the J call TRBJ2-7; TRBD1 agrees at 7 bases. Germline V gene data show CDR1 as SGHRS and CDR2 as YFSETQ. J lost 3 bases, V lost 3 bases, and 9 bases had no gene match. The CDR3 consists of 15 residues. The CDR3 here is CASSSTPGTVYEQYF. The DNA for the CDR3 is TGCGCCAGCAGCTCTACTCCCGGGACAGTCTACGAGCAGTACTTC.

Regarding this clone: At one end the junction does not follow the germline gene, possibly because of a read error. The chain couples TRBV7-7 to TRBJ2-5; D uncertain. Per the germline V gene, CDR1 is SSHAT and CDR2 is FNYEAQ (reference sequence). The CDR3 loop spans 13 amino acids. The CDR3 bases are TGTGCTAGCAGCCTCGGGTTCGCAGAGACCCAGTACTTC. The encoded protein is CASSLGFAETQYF. The full variable domain, with the rest looked up from reference TRBV7-7 and TRBJ2-5, is GAGVSQSPRYKVTKRGQDVTLRCDPISSHATLYWYQQALGQGPEFLTYFNYEAQPDKSGLPSDRFSAERPEGSISTLTIQRTEQRDSAMYRCASSLGFAETQYFGPGTRLLVL.

This clone has just a few counts. The sample holds other DNA sequences that translate to the same CDR3. This chain links TRBV5-1 with TRBJ2-7; D possibly corresponds to TRBD2 (5 bases). CDR3 length equals 14 residues. The V end was cut by 0 bases, the J end by 0 bases, with 7 bases between. From germline, CDR1 is SGHRS and CDR2 YFSETQ. CDR3 loop: CASSLGGNSYEQYF. Written as DNA, the CDR3 is TGCGCCAGCAGCTTGGGAGGGAACTCCTACGAGCAGTACTTC. The full variable domain, its missing parts supplied by reference TRBV5-1 and TRBJ2-7, is KAGVTQTPRYLIKTRGQQVTLSCSPISGHRSVSWYQQTPGQGLQFLFEYFSETQRNKGNFPGRFSGRQFSNSRSEMNVSTLELGDSALYLCASSLGGNSYEQYFGPGTRLTVT.

This chain uses TRBV5-1 with TRBJ2-5; D may be TRBD1 (5 bases). V lost 4 bases and J 4 bases, leaving 11 bases between the germline ends. The CDR3 has 13 amino acids. Germline assignment: CDR1 SGHRS and CDR2 YFSETQ. CDR3 residues: CASSTDKAETQYF. The CDR3 DNA sequence: TGCGCCAGCAGCACGGACAAGGCAGAGACCCAGTACTTC.

J is TRBJ2-7 and V is TRBV5-3; TRBD1 aligns across 9 bases. TRBV5-3 is an open reading frame whose function is uncertain. The junction had 7 bases not matched to a gene; V was cut back by 4 bases and J by 5 bases. CDR3 length: 14 residues. CDR3 region: CARSVDRGLHEQYF. The CDR3 DNA follows: TGTGCCAGAAGCGTAGACAGGGGGTTACACGAGCAGTACTTC.

This clone was observed a handful of times. The rearrangement joins TRBV7-9 to TRBJ2-5, with a weak D call TRBD1 (6 bases). The germline V and J ends were trimmed by 8 bases and 2 bases, with 18 bases remaining between them. The CDR3 loop spans 15 amino acids. CDR1 SEHNR and CDR2 FQNEAQ come from the germline V gene (reference sequence). Here the CDR3 DNA reads TGTGCCAGCCAGAGGGCAGGGGCTTATCAAGAGACCCAGTACTTC. Its protein is CASQRAGAYQETQYF.

This clone was found a few times. This sample includes further DNA sequences coding for the same CDR3. The V gene is TRBV6-5, the J gene TRBJ2-7; D uncertain. V lost 0 bases and J 2 bases, leaving 8 bases between the germline ends. The germline V gene encodes CDR1 MNHEY and CDR2 SVGAGI. The CDR3 length is 14 residues. The CDR3 DNA reads as TGTGCCAGCAGTTACTCGAATCCCCCCTACGAGCAGTACTTC. This codes for CASSYSNPPYEQYF.

V usage is TRBV9 and J usage is TRBJ1-6; 9 bases fit TRBD1. The CDR3 consists of 17 residues. Unmatched junction bases numbered 4, after V lost 2 bases and J lost 1 base. The germline V gene has CDR1 SGDLS and CDR2 YYNGEE. DNA for the CDR3: TGTGCCAGCAGCGTTACAGGGGGCGTTTCCTATAATTCACCCCTCCACTTT. Its protein is CASSVTGGVSYNSPLHF.

Comment on this clone: Other DNA sequences within the sample encode an identical CDR3. The chain is built from TRBV7-2 and TRBJ1-5; D not resolved. The ends were cut back, 5 bases at V and 3 bases at J, with 5 bases in the middle. This CDR3 is 12 amino acids long. The germline CDR1 and CDR2 sequences are SGHTA and FQGNSA. CDR3 in amino acids: CASSAYNQPQHF. The CDR3 region has the DNA TGTGCCAGCAGCGCATACAATCAGCCCCAGCATTTT.

This clone occurred many times. The gene calls are TRBV5-1 and TRBJ1-5; D gene uncertain. Germline CDR1 is SGHRS and CDR2 is YFSETQ. Trimming pared 10 bases from V and 2 bases from J, leaving 19 bases between. The CDR3 loop spans 15 amino acids. The CDR3 region is CAPTVKGSCNQPQHF. For the CDR3, the DNA is TGCGCCCCCACCGTGAAGGGCAGTTGCAATCAGCCCCAGCATTTT. Full variable domain (remainder filled in from reference TRBV5-1 and TRBJ1-5): KAGVTQTPRYLIKTRGQQVTLSCSPISGHRSVSWYQQTPGQGLQFLFEYFSETQRNKGNFPGRFSGRQFSNSRSEMNVSTLELGDSALYLCAPTVKGSCNQPQHFGDGTRLSIL.

The rearrangement uses TRBV5-1 and TRBJ1-6, with D possibly TRBD1 on 5 matching bases. Trimming shortened V by 4 bases and J by 15 bases, and 23 bases separated the two germline ends. The germline gives CDR1 SGHRS, CDR2 YFSETQ. This CDR3 contains 15 residues. The CDR3 here is CASSPRDGLQGNLHF. The CDR3 nucleotides are TGCGCCAGCAGCCCCCGGGACGGGCTTCAAGGTAACCTCCACTTT.

J is TRBJ1-3 and V is TRBV28, with 8 bases aligning to TRBD1. CDR1 and CDR2 (germline): MDHEN, SYDVKM. V trimming: 6 bases; J trimming: 0 bases; junction bases outside the gene matches: 4. This CDR3 contains 15 residues. DNA for the CDR3: TGTGCCAGCAGGGGACAGGCCAACTCTGGAAACACCATATATTTT. Its translation: CASRGQANSGNTIYF.

This clone has only a few counts. J is TRBJ1-5 and V is TRBV15; a weak D match, TRBD1 (5 bases). With 5 bases removed from V and 3 bases from J, the gap between germline ends came to 11 bases. Germline lookup yields CDR1 LNHNV and CDR2 YYDKDF (reference sequence). The CDR3 runs 14 residues. The CDR3 region has the DNA TGTGCCACCAGCGGGAGGGGCAACAATCAGCCCCAGCATTTT. As protein: CATSGRGNNQPQHF.

This chain links TRBV10-3 with TRBJ2-5; D remains ambiguous. Germline V gives CDR1 ENHRY, CDR2 SYGVKD. The CDR3 totals 13 residues. Trimming left V 0 bases short and J 4 bases short, with 6 bases between. The CDR3: CAISESTAETQYF. The CDR3 coding sequence is TGTGCCATCAGTGAGTCTACGGCAGAGACCCAGTACTTC.

This chain uses TRBV10-3 with TRBJ1-2; TRBD1 matches 7 bases. V lost 7 bases, J lost 5 bases, and 10 bases stayed unmatched. Germline lookup yields CDR1 ENHRY and CDR2 SYGVKD. The CDR3 sequence is 14 residues long. CDR3 in amino acids: CAINVGTASYGYTF. CDR3 bases: TGTGCCATCAATGTCGGGACAGCTAGTTATGGCTACACCTTC.

This clone was seen more than once but under ten times. This chain joins TRBV29-1 and TRBJ2-1, with TRBD2 matching over 9 bases. CDR1 and CDR2 (germline): SQVTM, ANQGSEA. J gave up 0 bases and V 0 bases, and 0 bases lay outside the gene matches. CDR3 length equals 15 residues. CDR3 amino acids: CSVEDSGSSYNEQFF. CDR3 DNA: TGCAGCGTTGAAGATAGCGGGAGCTCCTACAATGAGCAGTTCTTC.